This entry lists 14 T cell receptor beta chains sequenced from one sample in a study of EBV T-cell therapy then PD-1 blockade in nasopharyngeal carcinoma. Regarding treatment: AdE1-LMPpoly-expanded autologous EBV-specific T-cell therapy followed by anti-PD-1 nivolumab. Their antigens are not known. Clones were sequenced by immunoSEQ multiplex PCR, and TCRdb holds only the in-frame ones, with some missing. Here the sample spans about 20,000 clones, 82% being singletons. The sequenced sample was CD8+ T cells from blood, obtained at day -245 from a patient whose treatment included autologous EBV-specific T cells and nivolumab. The source is a middle-aged man with nasopharyngeal carcinoma.

The chain has TRBV5-5 and TRBJ1-3; D is unclear. Looked up from germline, CDR1 is SGHKS and CDR2 is YYEKEE (reference sequence). The CDR3 contains 14 residues. Trimming shortened V by 0 bases and J by 0 bases, and 4 bases separated the two germline ends. The CDR3 is CASSLAGSGNTIYF. The CDR3 nucleotides read TGTGCCAGCAGCTTGGCCGGCTCTGGAAACACCATATATTTT.

The rearrangement uses TRBV2 and TRBJ2-3, with a possible D match to TRBD1 (6 bases). V was clipped by 7 bases and J by 1 base, with 12 bases between them. The length of the CDR3 is 14 residues. Looked up from germline, CDR1 is SNHLY and CDR2 is FYNNEI. The CDR3 reads CASKARGGTDTQYF. Here the CDR3 DNA reads TGTGCCAGCAAGGCCAGGGGCGGCACAGATACGCAGTATTTT.

This clone was observed a few times. The chain carries TRBV7-2 and TRBJ1-2; a weak D match, TRBD1 (6 bases). V lost 5 bases, J lost 0 bases, and 16 bases lay in between. The length of the CDR3 is 16 residues. Germline-derived CDR1 and CDR2 are SGHTA and FQGNSA. For the CDR3, the DNA is TGTGCCAGCAGCCCTGGGGGGGGCGAAGCTAACTATGGCTACACCTTC. Residues: CASSPGGGEANYGYTF. The variable domain in full, with the rest retrieved from reference TRBV7-2 and TRBJ1-2, is GAGVSQSPSNKVTEKGKDVELRCDPISGHTALYWYRQSLGQGLEFLIYFQGNSAPDKSGLPSDRFSAERTGGSVSTLTIQRTQQEDSAVYLCASSPGGGEANYGYTFGSGTRLTVV.

The chain uses TRBV4-3 and TRBJ2-2; D call uncertain. This CDR3 contains 13 residues. V was trimmed by 4 bases and J by 5 bases, leaving 8 bases between them. The V gene's germline CDR1 is LGHNA and CDR2 YSLEER. CDR3 sequence (DNA): TGCGCCAGCAGCCTCAGTGAAACCGGGGAGCTGTTTTTT. Translated: CASSLSETGELFF.

The chain has TRBV9 and TRBJ2-1, with 9 bases fitting TRBD2. The V gene end was trimmed by 1 base and the J gene end by 2 bases; junction bases not matched to a gene: 10. The CDR3 covers 18 residues. Germline V gene lookup returns CDR1 SGDLS and CDR2 YYNGEE. CDR3 coding DNA: TGTGCCAGCAGCGTAAATCAGCGGGAGGCCCCTGCCTACAATGAGCAGTTCTTC. This sequence encodes CASSVNQREAPAYNEQFF.

This sequence joins TRBV7-2 and TRBJ2-7; D is undetermined. Germline V gene sequence: CDR1 SGHTA, CDR2 FQGNSA. V lost 3 bases and J lost 4, with 10 bases in between. This CDR3 spans 13 amino acids. The DNA for the CDR3 is TGTGCCAGCAGCTTTCAAGCGATTTACGAGCAGTACTTC. This codes for CASSFQAIYEQYF.

The sample holds one count of this clone. One end of the junction does not line up with germline, which may come from a read error. V and J are TRBV6-5 and TRBJ1-1; D unresolved. Germline CDR1 MNHEY, CDR2 SVGAGI. This CDR3 is built from 15 residues. The CDR3 is CASSDSQKILTEAFF. The DNA for the CDR3 is TGTGCCAGCAGTGACTCACAGAAAATTCTCACTGAAGCTTTCTTT.

Only one count was recorded for this clone. The chain joins TRBV27 to TRBJ2-2, with TRBD1 identical over 7 bases. The CDR3 runs 15 residues. Germline loops: CDR1 MNHEY, CDR2 SMNVEV (reference sequence). Trimming took 3 bases from V and 4 from J; bases not matched to a gene: 5. CDR3 bases: TGTGCCAGCAGTTTGGGGCAGGGGGTCACCGGGGAGCTGTTTTTT. Encoded protein: CASSLGQGVTGELFF.

The J gene is TRBJ1-5, the V gene TRBV27; 7 positions match TRBD1. Germline CDR1 MNHEY, CDR2 SMNVEV (reference sequence). This CDR3 has 17 amino acids. V trimming: 4 bases; J trimming: 0 bases; junction bases outside the gene matches: 9. CDR3 amino acids: CASSYNRDSYSNQPQHF. Here the CDR3 DNA reads TGTGCCAGCAGTTATAACCGGGACAGTTATAGCAATCAGCCCCAGCATTTT.

This CDR3 reads CASSPRGRPSTNSPLHF. DNA for the CDR3: TGTGCCAGCTCACCACGCGGCAGACCCTCGACTAATTCACCCCTCCACTTT. V is TRBV18 and J is TRBJ1-6; D not certain. Trimming pared 1 base from V and 6 bases from J, leaving 16 bases between. CDR1 is KGHSH and CDR2 is LQKENI in the germline V gene. CDR3 length equals 17 residues.

The gene calls are TRBV27 and TRBJ1-6, with D maybe TRBD1 (6 bases). V lost 3 bases, J lost 3 bases, and 9 bases lay in between. CDR1 is MNHEY, CDR2 SMNVEV, per germline (reference sequence). CDR3 length: 15 residues. CDR3 residues: CASSFGGGYNSPLHF. In DNA form, the CDR3 reads TGTGCCAGCAGTTTCGGAGGGGGCTATAATTCACCCCTCCACTTT.

This sequence joins TRBV19 and TRBJ2-2, with D tentatively TRBD1 or TRBD2 (6 bases each). Per germline, CDR1 LNHDA and CDR2 SQIVND (reference sequence). V lost 7 bases and J 5 bases, leaving 8 bases between the germline ends. CDR3 length: 12 residues. The CDR3 loop reads CASKGGTGELFF. The CDR3 nucleotides are TGTGCCAGTAAGGGGGGAACCGGGGAGCTGTTTTTT. The whole variable domain, filled in from reference TRBV19 and TRBJ2-2, reads DGGITQSPKYLFRKEGQNVTLSCEQNLNHDAMYWYRQDPGQGLRLIYYSQIVNDFQKGDIAEGYSVSREKKESFPLTVTSAQKNPTAFYLCASKGGTGELFFGEGSRLTVL.

The chain is built from TRBV28 and TRBJ1-5, with unresolved D. V was pared by 5 bases and J by 1 base, with 12 bases between. This CDR3 is 15 amino acids long. The germline V gene encodes CDR1 MDHEN and CDR2 SYDVKM. The CDR3 DNA reads TGTGCCAGCAGTGCGACCCTAGGGAGCAATCAGCCCCAGCATTTT. Its translation is CASSATLGSNQPQHF.

The chain is built from TRBV11-2 and TRBJ2-7; D possibly uses TRBD1 or TRBD2 (5 bases each). CDR3 size: 14 residues. Per germline, CDR1 SGHAT and CDR2 FQNNGV. V was pared by 1 base and J by 1 base, with 8 bases between. DNA for the CDR3: TGTGCCAGCAGCTTAGGTGGGGGTTCCTACGAGCAGTACTTC. The encoded protein is CASSLGGGSYEQYF.